In its sample, the clone carrying this TCR beta chain was seen a few times. Its antigen remains unknown. Germline assignment: CDR1 LNHDA and CDR2 SQIVND (reference sequence). V lost 5 bases and J lost 0; bases outside the gene matches: 12. This CDR3 is built from 19 residues. This record comes from a study of radiotherapy plus CTLA-4 blockade in lung cancer. Study findings and constraints: In blood, after radiotherapy plus ipilimumab, tumor-derived TCR clones expanded.

Clones were read by immunoSEQ multiplex PCR, and TCRdb kept only the in-frame ones, dropping some. The sample includes about 51,000 clones, 75% to 80% seen only once; the top ten take 2% to 3%. The study treated chemo-refractory metastatic non-small-cell lung cancer patients with focal radiation plus ipilimumab CTLA-4 blockade. Specimen: peripheral blood, collected from a patient treated with radiotherapy plus ipilimumab. The sequence was obtained from a human donor with non-small cell lung cancer whose response to radiotherapy plus ipilimumab could not be evaluated. The chain employs TRBV19 and TRBJ1-5, with 11 bases that match TRBD1. CDR3: CASSSTGTGGDNSNQPQHF. The CDR3 nucleotides are TGTGCCAGTAGTTCAACCGGGACAGGGGGTGATAATAGCAATCAGCCCCAGCATTTT.